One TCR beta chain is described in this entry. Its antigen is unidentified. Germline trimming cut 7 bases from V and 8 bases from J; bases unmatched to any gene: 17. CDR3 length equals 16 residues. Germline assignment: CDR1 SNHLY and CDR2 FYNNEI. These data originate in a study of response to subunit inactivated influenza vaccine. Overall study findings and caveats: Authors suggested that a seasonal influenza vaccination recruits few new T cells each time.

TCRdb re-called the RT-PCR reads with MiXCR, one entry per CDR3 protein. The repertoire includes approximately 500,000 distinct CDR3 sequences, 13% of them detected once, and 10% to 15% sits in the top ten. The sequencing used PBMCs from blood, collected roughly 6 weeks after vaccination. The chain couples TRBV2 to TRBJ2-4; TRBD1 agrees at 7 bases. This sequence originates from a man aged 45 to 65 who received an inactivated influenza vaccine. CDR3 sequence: CASTLGQLSRSDIQYF. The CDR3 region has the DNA TGTGCCAGCACTTTGGGACAGCTCTCTAGGAGTGACATTCAGTACTTC.